This note documents a single TCR beta chain sequence. Its target is unknown. This record belongs to a study of T cell responses to AZD1222 COVID-19 vaccine. Study conclusions and caveats: Regions 160-218 and 743-854 held dominance among vaccine-associated CD4 TCRs, which spanned spike. Possibly, clonal diversity was underestimated; donors were largely white British and included more females. Repertoire sampling was restricted to post-peak T cell response timepoints.

The repertoire was sequenced with immunoSEQ multiplex PCR; TCRdb's copy has only in-frame clones and lacks some. The repertoire has tens of thousands of clones, around 90% of them found once; the top ten carry about 8%. Germline loops: CDR1 SGHTA, CDR2 FQGNSA. The CDR3 contains 14 residues. Trimming pared 3 bases from V and 0 bases from J, leaving 6 bases between. The sequences come from peripheral blood, collected 28 days after the second AZD1222 dose. The clonotype originates from an adult who received the AZD1222 COVID-19 vaccine. The chain joins TRBV7-2 to TRBJ1-3; D is ambiguous. CDR3 coding DNA: TGTGCCAGCAGCTTCGGAGCCTCTGGAAACACCATATATTTT. Its translation: CASSFGASGNTIYF.